This T cell receptor beta chain was observed in a study of cytomegalovirus exposure and HLA in healthy donors. The protocol was immunoSEQ multiplex PCR, while the TCRdb copy is restricted to in-frame clones and leaves out a portion. Among 170,000 or so clones listed, about 85% were seen once. Concerning this clone: The antigen is not known.

This CDR3 contains 14 residues. Germline loops: CDR1 SGHRS, CDR2 YFSETQ. V lost 3 bases, J lost 1 base, and 3 bases stayed unmatched. Findings and limits, study-wide: One later analysis, an examination of the 120 or so validation repertoires, found that first-cohort TCR clusters tended to co-occur in them.

The chain combines TRBV5-1 with TRBJ2-5, with 7 bases aligning to TRBD1. The sequence was collected from a man aged 18-30 years in good health and CMV-seropositive. Sequencing used PBMCs. The CDR3 region has the DNA TGCGCCAGCAGCTGGGACAGTACCCAAGAGACCCAGTACTTC. Residues: CASSWDSTQETQYF.